The rows below give T cell receptor beta chains drawn from one sample of a study of beta chain features in type 1 diabetes. Libraries were prepared by immunoSEQ multiplex PCR; TCRdb keeps only in-frame clonotypes and omits some of them. The sample yields 15,000 to 20,000 clones, about 53% seen once. The specimen sequenced was stem cell memory CD4+ T cells from blood. Receptors were obtained from a man aged 18-30 years in good health. The CDR3 runs from the conserved cysteine through the conserved F or W. The D gene is left open where the match is weak. Size is stated for part of the rows, as once, few or many counts, or as a class when the clone is expanded.

TRBV7-9	TRBJ2-5	TRBD2	few	TGTGCCAGCAGCTCACCGCTAGCGGGAGTAGAGACCCAGTACTTC	CASSSPLAGVETQYF
TRBV10-3	TRBJ2-1	-	-	TGTGCCATCAGTGAGTCGACGGGGATCAAGGTGGATGAGCAGTTCTTC	CAISESTGIKVDEQFF
TRBV27	TRBJ1-1	TRBD1	few	TGTGCCAGCAAGGGGCAGGGGGGCACTGAAGCTTTCTTT	CASKGQGGTEAFF
TRBV10-3	TRBJ2-7	TRBD1	-	TGTGCCATCAGTGAGTCGACAGGGCCCAGCTACGAGCAGTACTTC	CAISESTGPSYEQYF
TRBV29-1	TRBJ1-5	TRBD1	few	TGCAGCGTTGTAGGGACAGGGCAAGATCAGCCCCAGCATTTT	CSVVGTGQDQPQHF
TRBV7-2	TRBJ1-3	-	-	TGTGCCAGCAGCTTAGCCGCGGGGTACTCTGGAAACACCATATATTTT	CASSLAAGYSGNTIYF
TRBV30	TRBJ2-3	TRBD2	-	TGTGCCTGGAACTGGGAGCGGGGGGTCACAGATACGCAGTATTTT	CAWNWERGVTDTQYF
TRBV14	TRBJ2-3	-	-	TGTGCCAGCAGCCAATACCCCAGGAAAGGCACAGATACGCAGTATTTT	CASSQYPRKGTDTQYF
TRBV5-8	TRBJ2-5	-	few	TGTGCCAGCAGTCCGAGACAAGAGACCCAGTACTTC	CASSPRQETQYF
TRBV28	TRBJ2-1	-	-	TGTGCCAGCAGTTTAGGGGACTCCCTTAGGCCGTTCTTC	CASSLGDSLRPFF
TRBV10-3	TRBJ2-1	TRBD2	-	TGTGCCATCAGTGTGACTAGCGGGGTCAATGAGCAGTTCTTC	CAISVTSGVNEQFF
TRBV4-2	TRBJ2-1	-	-	TGTGCCAGCAGCCAAGAAATGAGCGGCCTAGAGCAGTTCTTC	CASSQEMSGLEQFF
TRBV7-8	TRBJ1-1	-	-	TGTGCCAGCAGCTTAACCGGAGGGTCCCTTCTGAACACTGAAGCTTTCTTT	CASSLTGGSLLNTEAFF
TRBV7-3	TRBJ2-7	TRBD2	few	TGTGCCAGCAGCCGGGGGGGGGTAGCGGGAGAGGGCGAGCAGTACTTC	CASSRGGVAGEGEQYF
TRBV7-8	TRBJ2-6	-	-	TGTGCCAGCAGCTTCCTCATCGGACTGTTCTCTGGGGCCAACGTCCTGACTTTC	CASSFLIGLFSGANVLTF
TRBV9	TRBJ1-1	TRBD1	once	TGTGCCAGCAGCGTAGGGACAGGGGGCAGTGCTTTCTTT	CASSVGTGGSAFF
TRBV9	TRBJ1-1	-	-	TGTGCCAGCACCAGGCGGGGGGCGTTAAACACTGAAGCTTTCTTT	CASTRRGALNTEAFF
TRBV28	TRBJ2-3	-	once	TGTGCCTCAATTGATGGCGGAACCAAACCAGTCAGAACAGATACGCAGTATTTT	CASIDGGTKPVRTDTQYF
TRBV9	TRBJ2-1	-	-	TGTGCCAGCAGCGACCGGGGAGGCTCCTACAATGAGCAGTTCTTC	CASSDRGGSYNEQFF
TRBV11-1	TRBJ2-2	-	-	TGTGCCAGCAGCTTTAATACGGGGACGAACACCGGGGAGCTGTTTTTT	CASSFNTGTNTGELFF
TRBV29-1	TRBJ2-2	-	-	TGCAGCGTTGGGACTCCGAACACCGGGGAGCTGTTTTTT	CSVGTPNTGELFF
TRBV5-4	TRBJ2-1	TRBD1	-	TGTGCCAGCAGCTCGAGGGTGACAGGGGCCTATGAGCAGTTCTTC	CASSSRVTGAYEQFF
TRBV7-9	TRBJ2-2	-	-	TGTGCCAGCAGCTTAGGACGGGGTACCGGGGAGCTGTTTTTT	CASSLGRGTGELFF
TRBV25-1	TRBJ1-1	-	-	TGTGCCAGCAGTGTAGGACGGGGGAACACTGAAGCTTTCTTT	CASSVGRGNTEAFF
TRBV7-2	TRBJ2-3	TRBD2	-	TGTGCCAGCTCATTAGCGGGGGCTAGCACAGATACGCAGTATTTT	CASSLAGASTDTQYF
TRBV30	TRBJ1-2	TRBD1	few	TGTGCCTGGAGGGGACAGGGGTTTTTGGGCTACACCTTC	CAWRGQGFLGYTF
TRBV21-1	TRBJ1-1	-	few	TGTGCCAGCAGCAACAGGGTTCACACTGAAGCTTTCTTT	CASSNRVHTEAFF
TRBV4-2	TRBJ2-7	TRBD2	-	TGTGCCAGCAGCTCCATTCGCGGGAGCGCCTACGAGCAGTACTTC	CASSSIRGSAYEQYF
TRBV7-8	TRBJ2-7	TRBD2	-	TGTGCCGGGGGGGGTCCGTGGTCCTACGAGCAGTACTTC	CAGGGPWSYEQYF
TRBV7-8	TRBJ2-1	TRBD1	-	TGTGCCAGCAGCACACGACAGGGGGTAAATGAGCAGTTCTTC	CASSTRQGVNEQFF
TRBV7-2	TRBJ2-7	TRBD1	once	TGTGCCAGCAGCGTATACAGGGGAGCCTACGAGCAGTACTTC	CASSVYRGAYEQYF
TRBV18	TRBJ2-7	TRBD1	once	TGTGCCAGCTCACCGCCGGGACAGGGTCTACACGAGCAGTACTTC	CASSPPGQGLHEQYF
TRBV27	TRBJ1-5	-	-	TGTGCCAGCAGGGGAGTTAGCAATCAGCCCCAGCATTTT	CASRGVSNQPQHF
TRBV19	TRBJ1-2	-	-	TGTGCCAGTAGTATACAGGGGAAGGATGGCTACACCTTC	CASSIQGKDGYTF
TRBV27	TRBJ1-2	TRBD1	-	TGTGCCAGCTACACTCCGGGACAGGGCTATGGCTACACCTTC	CASYTPGQGYGYTF
TRBV10-3	TRBJ2-1	TRBD1	few	TGTGCCATCAGGGCGATGGACAGGGACTACAATGAGCAGTTCTTC	CAIRAMDRDYNEQFF
TRBV18	TRBJ2-5	TRBD1	few	TGTGCCAGCTCACCACGACAGGGTAAAGAGACCCAGTACTTC	CASSPRQGKETQYF
TRBV6-6	TRBJ2-5	-	few	TGTGCCACCGCCGCCTCAGGGGTCCGGGAGACCCAGTACTTC	CATAASGVRETQYF
TRBV27	TRBJ2-3	TRBD1	-	TGTGCCAGCAGTTGGCGGGACAGGGGAGATACGCAGTATTTT	CASSWRDRGDTQYF
TRBV21-1	TRBJ1-5	-	-	TGTGCCAGCAGCAGCCTAAAGCGGGGGGATAGCAATCAGCCCCAGCATTTT	CASSSLKRGDSNQPQHF
TRBV25-1	TRBJ2-4	-	-	TGTGCCAGCAGTGTAACAGGACAAAAAAACATTCAGTACTTC	CASSVTGQKNIQYF
TRBV7-2	TRBJ2-3	TRBD2	few	TGTGCCAGCAGCTGGACTAGCGGGAGCACAGATACGCAGTATTTT	CASSWTSGSTDTQYF
TRBV6-7	TRBJ2-7	-	few	TGTGCCGGACAGACAGACTCCTACGAGCAGTACTTC	CAGQTDSYEQYF
TRBV2	TRBJ2-2	-	-	TGTGCAACGAAGGGTAGGGGGAACACCGGGGAGCTGTTTTTT	CATKGRGNTGELFF